The sequence of this TCR beta chain was determined in a study of breast tumors, draining lymph nodes, adjacent tissues. TCRdb re-derived calls from the multiplex PCR reads in MiXCR, one entry per CDR3 protein. The sample holds around 300,000 distinct CDR3 sequences, about 30% seen once. Samples came from axillary lymph nodes draining the breast cancer. The CDR3 is 14 residues long. CDR1 SGHRS and CDR2 YFSETQ come from the germline V gene. The ends were cut back, 0 bases at V and 3 bases at J, with 7 bases in the middle. Note on this clonotype: Possible read error: a much larger clone is one base away.

The specimen was axillary lymph node tissue. The clonotype was recovered from a female donor with breast cancer. Some clones in this sample may be carry-over from other donors' samples. The chain recombines TRBV5-1 with TRBJ2-1, with no clear D. Here the CDR3 reads CASSLGPIYNEQFF. DNA for the CDR3: TGCGCCAGCAGCTTGGGCCCCATCTACAATGAGCAGTTCTTC.